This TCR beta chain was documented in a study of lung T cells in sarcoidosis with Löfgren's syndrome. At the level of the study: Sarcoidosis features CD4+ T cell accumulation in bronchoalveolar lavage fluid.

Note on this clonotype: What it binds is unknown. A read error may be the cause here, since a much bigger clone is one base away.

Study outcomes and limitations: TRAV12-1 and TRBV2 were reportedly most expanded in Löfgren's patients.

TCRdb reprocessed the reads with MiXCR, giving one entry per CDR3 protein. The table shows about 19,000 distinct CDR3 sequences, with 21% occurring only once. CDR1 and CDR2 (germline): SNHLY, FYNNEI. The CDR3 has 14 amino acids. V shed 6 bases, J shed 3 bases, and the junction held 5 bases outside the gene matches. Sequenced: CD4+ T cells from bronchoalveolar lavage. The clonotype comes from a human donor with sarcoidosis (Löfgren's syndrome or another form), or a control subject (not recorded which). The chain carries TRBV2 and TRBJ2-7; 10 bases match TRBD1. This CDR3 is CASRMDRGDYEQYF. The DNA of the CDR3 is TGTGCCAGCAGGATGGACAGGGGGGACTACGAGCAGTACTTC.